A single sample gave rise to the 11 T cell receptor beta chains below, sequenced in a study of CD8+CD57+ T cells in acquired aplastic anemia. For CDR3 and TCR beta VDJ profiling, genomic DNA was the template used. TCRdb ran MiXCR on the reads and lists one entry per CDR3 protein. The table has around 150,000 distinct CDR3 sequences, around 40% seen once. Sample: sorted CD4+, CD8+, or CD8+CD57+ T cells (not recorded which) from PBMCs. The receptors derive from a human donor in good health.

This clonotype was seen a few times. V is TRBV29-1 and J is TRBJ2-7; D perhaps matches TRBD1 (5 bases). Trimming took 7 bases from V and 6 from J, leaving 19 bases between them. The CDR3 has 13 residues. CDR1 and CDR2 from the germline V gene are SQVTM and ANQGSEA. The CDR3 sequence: CSAGAVTASEQYF. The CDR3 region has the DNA TGCAGCGCCGGAGCCGTGACAGCATCCGAGCAGTACTTC.

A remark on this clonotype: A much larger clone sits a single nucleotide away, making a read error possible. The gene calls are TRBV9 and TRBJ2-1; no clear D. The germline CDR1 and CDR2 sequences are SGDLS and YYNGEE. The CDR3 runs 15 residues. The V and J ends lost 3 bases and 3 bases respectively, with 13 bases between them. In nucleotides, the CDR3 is TGTGCCAGCAGCGATCGACATGGATACTACAATGAGCAGTTCTTC. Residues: CASSDRHGYYNEQFF.

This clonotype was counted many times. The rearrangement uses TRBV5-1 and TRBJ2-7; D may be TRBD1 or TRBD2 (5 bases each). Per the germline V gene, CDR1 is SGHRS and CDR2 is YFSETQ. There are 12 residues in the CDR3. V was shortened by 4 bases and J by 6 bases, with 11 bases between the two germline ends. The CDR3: CASSQPGREQYF. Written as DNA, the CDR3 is TGCGCCAGCAGCCAACCGGGACGCGAGCAGTACTTC.

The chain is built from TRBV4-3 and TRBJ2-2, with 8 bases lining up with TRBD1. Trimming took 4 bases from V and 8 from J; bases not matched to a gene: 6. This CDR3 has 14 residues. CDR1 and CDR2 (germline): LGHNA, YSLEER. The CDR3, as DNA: TGCGCCAGCAGCCCTAGGACAGGGACTGGGGAGCTGTTTTTT. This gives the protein CASSPRTGTGELFF.

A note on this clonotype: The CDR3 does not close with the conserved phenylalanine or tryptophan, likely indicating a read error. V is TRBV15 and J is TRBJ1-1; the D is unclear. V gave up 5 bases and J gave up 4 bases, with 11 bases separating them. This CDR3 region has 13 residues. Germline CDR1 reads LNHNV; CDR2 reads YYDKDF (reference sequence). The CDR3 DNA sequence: TGTGCCACCAGCTCTAATATAGGCACTGAAGCTTTCCTT. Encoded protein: CATSSNIGTEAFL.

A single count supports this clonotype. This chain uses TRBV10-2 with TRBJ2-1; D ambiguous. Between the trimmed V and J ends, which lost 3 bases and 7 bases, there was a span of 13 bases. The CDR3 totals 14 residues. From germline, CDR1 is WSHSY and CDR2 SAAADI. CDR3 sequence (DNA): TGCGCCAGCAGTGACCCTACCGGTGGTAATGAGCAGTTCTTC. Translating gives CASSDPTGGNEQFF.

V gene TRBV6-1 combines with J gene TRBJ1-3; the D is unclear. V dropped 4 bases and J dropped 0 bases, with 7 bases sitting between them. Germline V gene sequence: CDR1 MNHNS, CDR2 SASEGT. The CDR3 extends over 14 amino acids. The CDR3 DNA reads TGTGCCAGCAGTGCAGACAACTCTGGAAACACCATATATTTT. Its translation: CASSADNSGNTIYF.

The CDR3 sequence is CASSTWPSSYNSPLHF. The CDR3 DNA follows: TGTGCCAGTAGTACGTGGCCGAGCTCCTATAATTCACCCCTCCACTTT. The chain joins TRBV19 to TRBJ1-6, with D unclear. The germline V and J ends were trimmed by 4 bases and 0 bases, with 10 bases remaining between them. The CDR3 totals 16 residues. CDR1 is LNHDA, CDR2 SQIVND, per germline (reference sequence). Complete variable domain (other parts from reference TRBV19 and TRBJ1-6): DGGITQSPKYLFRKEGQNVTLSCEQNLNHDAMYWYRQDPGQGLRLIYYSQIVNDFQKGDIAEGYSVSREKKESFPLTVTSAQKNPTAFYLCASSTWPSSYNSPLHFGNGTRLTVT.

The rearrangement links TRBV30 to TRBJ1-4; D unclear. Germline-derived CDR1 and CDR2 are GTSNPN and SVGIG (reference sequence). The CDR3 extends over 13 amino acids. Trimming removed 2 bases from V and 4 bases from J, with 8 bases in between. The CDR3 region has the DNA TGTGCCTGGAGTTCCTCCTATAATGAAAAACTGTTTTTT. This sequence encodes CAWSSSYNEKLFF.

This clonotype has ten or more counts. CDR3 in DNA: TGTGCCATCAGTGATGGAGATACCACCGGGGAGCTGTTTTTT. It specifies CAISDGDTTGELFF. The chain links TRBV10-3 to TRBJ2-2; D unresolved. This CDR3 spans 14 amino acids. V dropped 3 bases and J dropped 4 bases, with 9 bases sitting between them. Germline assignment: CDR1 ENHRY and CDR2 SYGVKD.

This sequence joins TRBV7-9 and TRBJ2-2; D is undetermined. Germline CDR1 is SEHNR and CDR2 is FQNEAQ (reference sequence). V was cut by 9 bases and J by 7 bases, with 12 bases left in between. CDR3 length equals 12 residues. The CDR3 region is CASSNKFGELFF. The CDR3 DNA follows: TGTGCCAGTAGCAATAAGTTCGGGGAGCTGTTTTTT.